What follows are 2 T cell receptor beta chains derived from one specimen sequenced in a study of blood T cell repertoires in COVID-19. Data came from immunoSEQ multiplex PCR; TCRdb stores just in-frame clones and leaves some out. The sample contains roughly 140,000 clones, around nine tenths of which appear only once. Sequencing was carried out using peripheral blood. These receptors all come from a man in his fifties with active or convalescent COVID-19.

The J gene is TRBJ2-1, the V gene TRBV9, with TRBD1 matching 12 bases. The CDR3 length is 16 residues. Germline loops: CDR1 SGDLS, CDR2 YYNGEE. V was clipped by 3 bases and J by 9 bases; unmatched bases: 10. CDR3 DNA: TGTGCCAGCAGCGGCCCGGGACAGGGGGCATCTGGTGAGCAGTTCTTC. Translating gives CASSGPGQGASGEQFF.

The chain uses TRBV18 and TRBJ2-2; 8 bases are shared with TRBD1. Trimming cost V 4 bases and J 6 bases; bases outside gene matches: 10. Per the germline V gene, CDR1 is KGHSH and CDR2 is LQKENI. This CDR3 comprises 16 residues. Here the CDR3 DNA reads TGTGCCAGCTCACTCGGCCGGGACAGGAGTTCCGGGGAGCTGTTTTTT. Translated, it gives CASSLGRDRSSGELFF.